This TCR beta chain emerged from a study of identical twins. TCRdb reprocessed the 5' RACE reads with MiXCR, giving one entry per CDR3 protein. The sample has some 500,000 distinct CDR3 sequences, approximately 22% seen once. V trimming: 5 bases; J trimming: 8 bases; junction bases outside the gene matches: 5. The CDR3 covers 14 residues. Germline CDR1 is SNHLY and CDR2 is FYNNEI. Each donor was a healthy Caucasian. For this clonotype: Its target is not known.

Study-level results: Fewer insertions marked abundant cord blood beta clonotypes; young adult naive trended weakly, memory not at all.

This same sample was also part of a study on T cells expressing NK-cell markers. That work states: The authors sequenced eight donors, of whom seven were HCMV-seropositive and one was seronegative. Researchers report these clonotypes also headed the CD3+CD56-NKG2C+ fraction in four donors.

This sequence joins TRBV2 and TRBJ1-6; 8 bases line up with TRBD1. Sequencing was performed on CD4+ T cells sorted from blood. The sequence was collected from a woman in her late teens or twenties in good health. This CDR3 is CASSYRGSDSPLHF. The CDR3, as DNA: TGTGCCAGCAGTTACAGGGGGTCCGATTCACCCCTCCACTTT.